The 10 T cell receptor beta chains in this list originate from one sample, sequenced in a study of B cell selection in AIRE deficiency. Regulatory T cells were sorted as CD4+CD25hiCD127low/negative. TCRdb's table, derived via immunoSEQ multiplex PCR, lists solely in-frame clones and lacks some. Found here are about 22,000 clones, about 94% of them singletons; the top ten hold 1.5% to 2.5%. The sample comprised Tregs sorted from PBMCs. Receptors were obtained from a human donor with AIRE deficiency.

This rearrangement joins TRBV6-6 to TRBJ1-2; D remains ambiguous. With 0 bases removed from V and 2 bases from J, the gap between germline ends came to 7 bases. CDR1 and CDR2 from the germline V gene are MNHNY and SVGAGI (reference sequence). The CDR3 spans 14 residues. For the CDR3, the DNA is TGTGCCAGCAGTTACTCTGGCAGCAACTATGGCTACACCTTC. Translated, it gives CASSYSGSNYGYTF.

The chain links TRBV6-1 to TRBJ1-4; D ambiguous. Trimming pared 4 bases from V and 4 bases from J, leaving 7 bases between. This CDR3 is 13 amino acids long. The V gene's germline CDR1 is MNHNS and CDR2 SASEGT. The chain's CDR3 is CASSGRVNEKLFF. DNA of the CDR3: TGTGCCAGCAGTGGACGGGTTAATGAAAAACTGTTTTTT.

DNA of the CDR3: TGTGCCTGGAGGGCCCTAAACTACGCCCGGGGCTACACCTTC. Its protein product is CAWRALNYARGYTF. The chain is built from TRBV30 and TRBJ1-2; D ambiguous. The V gene lost 3 bases and the J gene lost 8 bases, with 19 bases spanning the gap. The CDR3 runs 14 residues. Germline CDR1 reads GTSNPN; CDR2 reads SVGIG (reference sequence).

The chain joins TRBV6-6 to TRBJ1-2; D unresolved. The CDR3 loop spans 11 amino acids. CDR1 is MNHNY, CDR2 SVGAGI, per germline (reference sequence). Trimming took 2 bases from V and 8 from J, leaving 6 bases between them. CDR3 amino acids: CASSYEAGYTF. Here the CDR3 DNA reads TGTGCCAGCAGTTACGAGGCCGGCTACACCTTC.

The chain uses TRBV28 and TRBJ1-3; D is unclear. This CDR3 is 13 amino acids long. With 3 bases removed from V and 1 base from J, the gap between germline ends came to 4 bases. Germline values: CDR1 MDHEN, CDR2 SYDVKM. Written as DNA, the CDR3 is TGTGCCAGCAGTTTTTTTTCTGGAAACACCATATATTTT. It codes for CASSFFSGNTIYF. Variable domain in full (rest from reference TRBV28 and TRBJ1-3): DVKVTQSSRYLVKRTGEKVFLECVQDMDHENMFWYRQDPGLGLRLIYFSYDVKMKEKGDIPEGYSVSREKKERFSLILESASTNQTSMYLCASSFFSGNTIYFGEGSWLTVV.

V gene TRBV28 combines with J gene TRBJ1-3, with D hard to call. Trimming took off 3 bases at V and 0 bases at J, with 12 bases between the two ends. This CDR3 has 16 amino acids. Germline CDR1 MDHEN, CDR2 SYDVKM. The CDR3 DNA follows: TGTGCCAGCAGTTTTTCACGGACTCTCTCTGGAAACACCATATATTTT. It codes for CASSFSRTLSGNTIYF.

The rearrangement uses TRBV15 and TRBJ2-1, with 10 bases identical to TRBD2. Trimming cost V 1 base and J 9 bases; bases outside gene matches: 6. Germline CDR1 and CDR2: LNHNV and YYDKDF (reference sequence). CDR3 length: 15 residues. CDR3 residues: CATSRGPSGRGEQFF. In nucleotides, the CDR3 is TGTGCCACCAGCAGAGGTCCTAGCGGGAGAGGTGAGCAGTTCTTC.

This clone was detected only once. The J gene is TRBJ2-3, the V gene TRBV4-3; D call uncertain. Germline CDR1 reads LGHNA; CDR2 reads YSLEER. The V end was cut by 3 bases, the J end by 4 bases, with 2 bases between. CDR3 length: 11 residues. The CDR3 DNA reads TGCGCCAGCAGCCACGCAGATACGCAGTATTTT. Protein sequence: CASSHADTQYF.

The chain links TRBV5-4 to TRBJ2-7, with 11 bases lining up with TRBD2. This CDR3 has 14 residues. Germline CDR1 reads SGHNT; CDR2 reads YYREEE (reference sequence). After removal of 1 base from V and 6 bases from J, the junction contained 3 bases not matched to a gene. The CDR3 sequence: CASSLTSGSGEQYF. CDR3 DNA sequence: TGTGCCAGCAGCTTGACTAGCGGGAGCGGCGAGCAGTACTTC. Filled out from reference TRBV5-4 and TRBJ2-7, the complete variable domain reads ETGVTQSPTHLIKTRGQQVTLRCSSQSGHNTVSWYQQALGQGPQFIFQYYREEENGRGNFPPRFSGLQFPNYSSELNVNALELDDSALYLCASSLTSGSGEQYFGPGTRLTVT.

V is TRBV2 and J is TRBJ2-1; possibly TRBD2 for D (6 bases). Germline CDR1 is SNHLY and CDR2 is FYNNEI. Trimming shortened V by 7 bases and J by 0 bases, and 13 bases separated the two germline ends. The CDR3 has 15 residues. In nucleotides, the CDR3 is TGTGCCAGCAACTTGGGACTCAGCTCCTACAATGAGCAGTTCTTC. It codes for CASNLGLSSYNEQFF.